A selection of T cell receptor beta chains follows, all from one sample in a study of blood T cell repertoires in COVID-19. Assay used: immunoSEQ multiplex PCR; TCRdb lists only in-frame clones, some missing. The table includes around 320,000 clones, around nine tenths detected once. Sequences were obtained from PBMCs or T cells enriched from blood (not recorded which). The receptors shown here come from a woman between 45 and 60 years old who had been exposed to COVID-19. Each CDR3 is given with its conserved first and last residue.

TRBV24-1	TRBJ1-2	CATSDAGQGGYGYTF
TRBV7-8	TRBJ1-6	CASSLEGGFDLYSPLHF
TRBV24-1	TRBJ2-5	CATSDTQERGAGETQYF
TRBV18	TRBJ2-5	CASSPMGTGLGETQYF
TRBV15	TRBJ2-7	CATSREKGPYEQYF
TRBV5-1	TRBJ2-2	CASSSLAGGVTGELFF
TRBV21-1	TRBJ1-4	CASSSQAYEKLFF
TRBV6-1	TRBJ2-7	CASSDVGQAYEQYF
TRBV18	TRBJ2-7	CASSITGSYEQYF
TRBV28	TRBJ1-5	CASSSGQGSQPQHF
TRBV5-4	TRBJ2-5	CASSPEGQVFQETQYF
TRBV9	TRBJ1-2	CASSAQIGTGSGYTF
TRBV2	TRBJ2-2	CASNRGPGELFF
TRBV2	TRBJ1-3	CASSAVWSGNTIYF
TRBV5-1	TRBJ2-7	CASSHGTEYEQYF
TRBV30	TRBJ1-4	CAWSVQSKKLFF
TRBV3-1/TRBV3-2	TRBJ1-2	CASSQTGNYGYTF
TRBV5-4	TRBJ1-1	CASSLGQTGRMNTEAFF
TRBV27	TRBJ1-4	CASRLARGTAEKLFF
TRBV10-3	TRBJ2-5	CATAAWGRETQYF
TRBV5-5	TRBJ2-1	CASSLGAAGGGKFF
TRBV27	TRBJ1-2	CASSLYQGGNYGYTF
TRBV19	TRBJ2-2	CASSIRAGGNTGELFF
TRBV5-6	TRBJ1-2	CASSPSQGGALDGYTF
TRBV10-3	TRBJ1-3	CAISDHGQSSGNTIYF
TRBV5-1	TRBJ2-1	CASSLEGRGWDEQFF